The sample holds one count of the clone carrying this TCR beta chain. Its specificity is not known. V was pared by 3 bases and J by 3 bases, with 9 bases between. Per germline, CDR1 SEHNR and CDR2 FQNEAQ (reference sequence). The CDR3 has 14 residues. The sample originates from a study of T cell responses to AZD1222 COVID-19 vaccine. Findings and caveats of the study: Once two AZD1222 doses were given, Spike-specific TCR breadth and depth went up. Donors were largely white British and mainly female; clonal diversity was possibly underestimated. With dominance at 160-218 and 743-854, vaccine-associated CD4 TCRs spanned spike.

Sequencing was performed with immunoSEQ multiplex PCR; in TCRdb, only in-frame clones are kept and a portion is missing. The sample shows about 120,000 clones, roughly 87% of them seen only once. This rearrangement joins TRBV7-9 to TRBJ1-3, with a weak D call TRBD1 (6 bases). The sequenced sample was peripheral blood, obtained on day 0 of AZD1222 vaccination. The receptor was isolated from an adult in good health. In nucleotides, the CDR3 is TGTGCCAGCAGCTTTAGGACAGATGGAAACACCATATATTTT. This codes for CASSFRTDGNTIYF. The full variable domain, its missing parts supplied by reference TRBV7-9 and TRBJ1-3, is DTGVSQNPRHKITKRGQNVTFRCDPISEHNRLYWYRQTLGQGPEFLTYFQNEAQLEKSRLLSDRFSAERPKGSFSTLEIQRTEQGDSAMYLCASSFRTDGNTIYFGEGSWLTVV.